This is a list of T cell receptor beta chains from one sample in a study of control samples from healthy donors and cancer patients. TCRdb's table, derived via immunoSEQ multiplex PCR, lists solely in-frame clones and lacks some. The sample carries 75,000 to 100,000 clones, just under 90% recorded once. Material for sequencing was blood. The receptors were sampled from a man aged 45-65 years in good health. Each CDR3 is given with its conserved first and last residue.

TRBV7-7,TRBJ2-5,CASSGWTAQETQYF
TRBV7-8,TRBJ2-7,CASSLVEGLMSYEQYF
TRBV5-6,TRBJ2-1,CASSPLSDGPLRYEQFF
TRBV7-9,TRBJ2-1,CASSSLARGNNEQFF
TRBV27,TRBJ1-1,CASSLSIGEVNTEAFF
TRBV4-1,TRBJ2-6,CASSQDFPGGRTISGANVLTF
TRBV7-9,TRBJ2-7,CASSSNRDRAYEQYF
TRBV6-5,TRBJ1-1,CASRAGGVNTEAFF
TRBV2,TRBJ2-7,CASSGLGMGEQYF
TRBV7-6,TRBJ1-1,CASSANEGRRAFF
TRBV6-4,TRBJ2-1,CASSDSRLAAYNEQFF
TRBV10-2,TRBJ1-1,CASRDYTEAFF
TRBV30,TRBJ1-6,CAWSVEGWGAPLHF
TRBV5-1,TRBJ2-7,CASSLAVQGLYEQYF
TRBV27,TRBJ1-3,CASSLSYPGAHSGNTIYF
TRBV20-1,TRBJ1-2,CSAYYYGYTF
TRBV6-5,TRBJ1-1,CASILTGTGHTEAFF
TRBV30,TRBJ1-1,CANSGTMNTEAFF
TRBV6-5,TRBJ2-2,CASRTSGQPGELFF
TRBV5-8,TRBJ2-7,CASSLRGDYEQYF
TRBV11-3,TRBJ2-1,CASSLARGARGYNEQFF
TRBV6-2/TRBV6-3,TRBJ2-6,CASSWTPSSGANVLTF
TRBV14,TRBJ1-3,CASSQAWTVPGNTIYF
TRBV15,TRBJ1-1,CATSRDLGRGNTEAFF
TRBV7-9,TRBJ1-6,CASSFGTANSPLHF
TRBV11-2,TRBJ1-1,CASSLAPMGTEAFF
TRBV6-5,TRBJ1-1,CASSNGGWNTEAFF
TRBV7-8,TRBJ2-7,CASSFSGGSYEQYF
TRBV7-3,TRBJ1-2,CASSRGSNYGYTF
TRBV11-2,TRBJ2-2,CASSLTGYNAGELFF
TRBV6-5,TRBJ1-4,CASSYTTGLGEKLFF
TRBV30,TRBJ1-2,CAWSSGGGISGYTF
TRBV4-1,TRBJ2-3,CASSQDGTERDTQYF
TRBV6-5,TRBJ2-1,CASSHGGPANEQFF
TRBV30,TRBJ1-2,CAWSNGLTNYGYTF
TRBV6-5,TRBJ1-6,CASSSPRAGSSPLHF
TRBV12-3/TRBV12-4,TRBJ1-5,CASSSQTNQPQHF
TRBV18,TRBJ1-4,CASSPGRNEKLFF
TRBV25-1,TRBJ1-1,CASSAQQGTLLVFF
TRBV30,TRBJ1-2,CAWSRDRGQGGYTF